This T cell receptor (beta chain) was profiled in a study of T cells in localized non-small cell lung cancer. The CDR3 runs 12 residues. With 3 bases removed from V and 14 bases from J, the gap between germline ends came to 14 bases. Germline V gene sequence: CDR1 SGDLS, CDR2 YYNGEE. This table comes from immunoSEQ multiplex PCR, and its TCRdb copy is limited to in-frame clones, with some not included. The profile shows 30,000 to 35,000 clones, about 88% of them singletons. With regard to this clone: The target antigen is unknown.

Study-level results: Among blood samples, higher T cell density accompanied longer overall survival. The greatest T cell clonality was found in uninvolved adjacent lung (higher than in tumor).

The V gene is TRBV9, the J gene TRBJ1-4; D gene unclear. The sample consisted of peripheral blood, taken before any cancer treatment. The receptor's source is a woman aged 40-69 years with stage I lung adenocarcinoma. Here the CDR3 reads CASSEGGPFLFF. The CDR3 DNA sequence: TGTGCCAGCAGCGAGGGAGGTCCGTTTCTGTTTTTT.